This T cell receptor beta chain was documented in a study of cytomegalovirus exposure and HLA in healthy donors. Study results and limitations: The productive fraction for most TCR beta V segments was about 87% or about 30% in an earlier analysis. There were reportedly fewer N-insertions in an Asian-associated ancestry cluster than the approximately 670-donor mean, in a later analysis.

Trimming left V 2 bases short and J 5 bases short, with 9 bases between. Germline CDR1 is KGHSH and CDR2 is LQKENI. The CDR3 runs 13 residues. A remark on this clone: No antigen is known for it.

PCR employed 60 Vbeta and 13 Jbeta primers. Clones were sequenced by immunoSEQ multiplex PCR, and TCRdb holds only the in-frame ones, with some missing. The sample lists some 87,000 clones; roughly 80% were seen once. The TCR comes from a woman aged 40-49 years in good health and CMV-seropositive. The chain uses TRBV18 and TRBJ1-1; no firm D call. The sample comprised PBMCs. The CDR3 region has the DNA TGTGCCAGCTCACCATCTGGGGAGACTGAAGCTTTCTTT. It translates to CASSPSGETEAFF. The full variable domain, with the rest looked up from reference TRBV18 and TRBJ1-1, is NAGVMQNPRHLVRRRGQEARLRCSPMKGHSHVYWYRQLPEEGLKFMVYLQKENIIDESGMPKERFSAEFPKEGPSILRIQQVVRGDSAAYFCASSPSGETEAFFGQGTRLTVV.